The clone carrying this TCR beta chain was counted a few times. These data are taken from a study of T cells after somatic rescue of genetic block. The data were produced by immunoSEQ multiplex PCR, yet TCRdb's version contains in-frame clones alone and is incomplete. The sample carries approximately 10,000 clones, around two thirds recorded once. The clonotype comes from a boy aged 10-17 years. What was sequenced was peripheral blood mononuclear cells (PBMCs).

CDR3 region: CASSFRSTSYEQYF. CDR3 bases: TGTGCCAGCAGTTTCAGGTCTACCTCCTACGAGCAGTACTTC. The rearrangement joins TRBV2 to TRBJ2-7; D call uncertain. Looked up from germline, CDR1 is SNHLY and CDR2 is FYNNEI. V lost 5 bases and J 0 bases, leaving 11 bases between the germline ends. The CDR3 sequence is 14 residues long.